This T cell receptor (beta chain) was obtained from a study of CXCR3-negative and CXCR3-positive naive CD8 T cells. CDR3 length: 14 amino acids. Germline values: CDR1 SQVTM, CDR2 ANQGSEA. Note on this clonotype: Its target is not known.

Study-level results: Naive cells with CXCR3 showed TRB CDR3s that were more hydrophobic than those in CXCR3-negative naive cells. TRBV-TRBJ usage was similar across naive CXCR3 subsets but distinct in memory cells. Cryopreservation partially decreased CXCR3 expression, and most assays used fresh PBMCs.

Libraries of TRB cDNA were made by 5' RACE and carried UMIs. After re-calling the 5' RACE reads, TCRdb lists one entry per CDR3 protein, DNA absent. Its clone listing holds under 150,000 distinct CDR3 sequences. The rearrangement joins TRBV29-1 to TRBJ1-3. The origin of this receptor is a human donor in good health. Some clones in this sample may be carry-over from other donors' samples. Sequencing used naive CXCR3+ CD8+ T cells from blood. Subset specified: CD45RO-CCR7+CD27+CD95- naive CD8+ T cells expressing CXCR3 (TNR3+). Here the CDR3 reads CSVLREDSGNTIYF.